These T cell receptor beta chains were read from a single sample in a study of T cell responses to AZD1222 COVID-19 vaccine. The repertoire was sequenced with immunoSEQ multiplex PCR; TCRdb's copy has only in-frame clones and lacks some. The sample contains 150,000 or so clones, 85% to 90% of which appear only once. The sample consisted of peripheral blood, taken 28 days after the second dose of the MenACWY control vaccine. The receptors here all came from an adult who received the MenACWY meningococcal vaccine as a control. CDR3s include the opening cysteine and the closing phenylalanine or tryptophan. Fields, in order: J gene, clone size, V gene, D gene, CDR3 protein, CDR3 DNA. A D gene is named only where the DNA matches it firmly. Clone size is given for some rows only: seen once, a few or many times, or a class if the clone is expanded.

TRBJ1-5 NA TRBV29-1 NA CSVRVSFNQPQHF TGCAGCGTTCGTGTCAGCTTCAATCAGCCCCAGCATTTT
TRBJ2-3 NA TRBV18 NA CASSAPGPLADTQYF TGTGCCAGCTCAGCTCCAGGACCTCTCGCAGATACGCAGTATTTT
TRBJ2-3 NA TRBV7-2 NA CASSLLGNGGPILTDTQYF TGTGCCAGCAGCTTATTGGGAAACGGGGGACCAATCCTAACAGATACGCAGTATTTT
TRBJ1-2 NA TRBV29-1 TRBD1 CSVRGQTNYGYTF TGCAGCGTCCGGGGACAGACTAACTATGGCTACACCTTC
TRBJ2-5 NA TRBV10-3 NA CAISESMGTETQYF TGTGCCATCAGTGAGTCGATGGGTACAGAGACCCAGTACTTC
TRBJ2-7 NA TRBV15 NA CATSRDRQVEGPHFF TGTGCCACCAGCAGAGATCGGCAAGTCGAGGGCCCGCATTTCTTC
TRBJ1-2 NA TRBV28 NA CASSLSDGYTF TGTGCCAGCAGTTTATCCGACGGCTACACCTTC
TRBJ1-1 NA TRBV27 NA CASSLGEVVFF TGTGCCAGCAGTTTAGGGGAAGTGGTTTTCTTT
TRBJ2-5 NA TRBV7-2 NA CASSLEIETQYF TGTGCCAGCAGCTTGGAGATAGAGACCCAGTACTTC
TRBJ1-1 NA TRBV6-4 TRBD1 CASSDSLDRASEAFF TGTGCCAGCAGTGACTCCTTGGACAGGGCTTCTGAAGCTTTCTTT
TRBJ2-2 NA TRBV19 NA CASHRGYAGELFF TGTGCCAGTCACCGGGGGTATGCCGGGGAGCTGTTTTTT
TRBJ1-3 NA TRBV2 NA CASNKGQGHSGNTIYF TGTGCCAGCAACAAAGGTCAGGGCCACTCTGGAAACACCATATATTTT
TRBJ2-7 NA TRBV7-9 NA CASSPDSSYEQYF TGTGCCAGCAGCCCGGACAGCTCCTACGAGCAGTACTTC
TRBJ1-3 NA TRBV6-6 NA CASMGFGSGNTIYF TGTGCCAGCATGGGCTTTGGCTCTGGAAACACCATATATTTT
TRBJ2-1 NA TRBV19 TRBD2 CASINSGRAFNEQFF TGTGCCAGTATAAATAGCGGGAGGGCCTTCAATGAGCAGTTCTTC
TRBJ2-7 NA TRBV19 NA CASSLGYEQYF TGTGCCAGTAGTCTAGGGTACGAGCAGTACTTC
TRBJ1-2 NA TRBV5-4 NA CASSLGQNYGYTF TGTGCCAGCAGCCTCGGACAGAACTATGGCTACACCTTC
TRBJ1-1 NA TRBV28 NA CASSSGGSTEAFF TGTGCCAGCAGTTCAGGTGGAAGCACTGAAGCTTTCTTT
TRBJ1-1 few TRBV19 NA CASSIISTALTEAFF TGTGCCAGTAGTATCATCTCTACAGCTCTTACTGAAGCTTTCTTT
TRBJ1-2 NA TRBV7-9 TRBD1 CASSSPTGNGYTF TGTGCCAGCAGCTCCCCGACAGGGAATGGCTACACCTTC
TRBJ1-6 NA TRBV6-5 NA CASSYSSAAPLHF TGTGCCAGCAGTTACTCGTCTGCAGCGCCCCTCCACTTT
TRBJ2-7 NA TRBV3-1/TRBV3-2 TRBD2 CASSPSNGREQYF TGTGCCAGCAGCCCATCAAACGGGAGGGAGCAGTACTTC
TRBJ1-4 NA TRBV4-3 NA CASSQAENEKLFF TGCGCCAGCAGCCAAGCAGAGAATGAAAAACTGTTTTTT
TRBJ1-1 NA TRBV5-4 NA CASSSGGGGMNTEAFF TGTGCCAGCAGCTCCGGAGGGGGAGGGATGAACACTGAAGCTTTCTTT
TRBJ1-1 NA TRBV5-1 NA CASSLGQENTEAFF TGCGCCAGCAGCTTGGGGCAGGAAAACACTGAAGCTTTCTTT
TRBJ2-7 NA TRBV5-1 TRBD1 CASSLEGTGIEQYF TGCGCCAGCAGCTTGGAAGGGACAGGGATCGAGCAGTACTTC
TRBJ1-2 once TRBV19 NA CASSISTAEGYGYTF TGTGCCAGTAGTATATCGACTGCAGAAGGCTATGGCTACACCTTC
TRBJ2-7 NA TRBV7-9 NA CASSFGLGDYEQYF TGTGCCAGCAGCTTTGGCCTTGGGGACTACGAGCAGTACTTC
TRBJ2-7 NA TRBV9 TRBD1 CASSSTGGDYEQYF TGTGCCAGCAGCTCAACAGGGGGCGATTACGAGCAGTACTTC